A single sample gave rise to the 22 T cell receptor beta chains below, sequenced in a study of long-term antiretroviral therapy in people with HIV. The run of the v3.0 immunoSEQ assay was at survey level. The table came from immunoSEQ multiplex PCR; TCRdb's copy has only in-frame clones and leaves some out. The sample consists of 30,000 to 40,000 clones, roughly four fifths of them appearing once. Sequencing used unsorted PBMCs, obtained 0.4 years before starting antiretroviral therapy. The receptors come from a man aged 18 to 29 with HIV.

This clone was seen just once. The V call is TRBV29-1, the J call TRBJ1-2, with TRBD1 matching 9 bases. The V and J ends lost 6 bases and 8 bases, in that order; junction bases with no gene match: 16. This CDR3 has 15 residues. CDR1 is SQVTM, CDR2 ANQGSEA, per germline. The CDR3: CSVERRTGAEEGYTF. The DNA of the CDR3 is TGCAGCGTCGAAAGAAGGACAGGGGCTGAGGAAGGCTACACCTTC. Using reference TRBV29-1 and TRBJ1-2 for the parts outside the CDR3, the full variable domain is SAVISQKPSRDICQRGTSLTIQCQVDSQVTMMFWYRQQPGQSLTLIATANQGSEATYESGFVIDKFPISRPNLTFSTLTVSNMSPEDSSIYLCSVERRTGAEEGYTFGSGTRLTVV.

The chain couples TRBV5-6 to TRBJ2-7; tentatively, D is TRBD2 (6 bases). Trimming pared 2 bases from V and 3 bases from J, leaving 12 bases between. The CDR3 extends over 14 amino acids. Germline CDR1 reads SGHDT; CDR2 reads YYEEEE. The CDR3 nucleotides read TGTGCCAGCAGCTTCGGGGGAATAGGCTACGAGCAGTACTTC. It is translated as CASSFGGIGYEQYF.

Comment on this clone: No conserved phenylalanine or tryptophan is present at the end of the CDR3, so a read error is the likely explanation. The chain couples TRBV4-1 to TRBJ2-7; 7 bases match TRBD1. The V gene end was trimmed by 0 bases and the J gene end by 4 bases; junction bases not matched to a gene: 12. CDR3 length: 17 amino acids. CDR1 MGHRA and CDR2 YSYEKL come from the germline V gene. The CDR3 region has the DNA TGCGCCAGCAGCCAAGATCAGTGGGACAGTAGTGCATACGAGCAGTACCTC. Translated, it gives CASSQDQWDSSAYEQYL.

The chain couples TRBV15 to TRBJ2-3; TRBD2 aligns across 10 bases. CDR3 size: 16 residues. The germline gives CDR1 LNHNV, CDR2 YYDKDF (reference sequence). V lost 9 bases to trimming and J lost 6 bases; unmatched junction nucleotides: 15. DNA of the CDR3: TGTGCCACGGGTCTCGGGAGCGGGGGGGCCACGGATACGCAGTATTTT. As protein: CATGLGSGGATDTQYF.

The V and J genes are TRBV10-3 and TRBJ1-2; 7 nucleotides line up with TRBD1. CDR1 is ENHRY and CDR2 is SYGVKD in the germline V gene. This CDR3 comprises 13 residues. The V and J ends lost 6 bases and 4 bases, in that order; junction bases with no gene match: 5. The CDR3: CAISRDSLYGYTF. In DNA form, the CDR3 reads TGTGCCATCAGCCGGGACAGCCTCTATGGCTACACCTTC.

DNA of the CDR3: TGCGCCAGCAGCCACGGGGGCGGGGAGACCCAGTACTTC. This codes for CASSHGGGETQYF. This sequence joins TRBV5-1 and TRBJ2-5; the D gene could be TRBD1 or TRBD2 (6 bases each). Trimming removed 4 bases from V and 5 bases from J, with 12 bases in between. This CDR3 is 13 amino acids long. CDR1 is SGHRS, CDR2 YFSETQ, per germline.

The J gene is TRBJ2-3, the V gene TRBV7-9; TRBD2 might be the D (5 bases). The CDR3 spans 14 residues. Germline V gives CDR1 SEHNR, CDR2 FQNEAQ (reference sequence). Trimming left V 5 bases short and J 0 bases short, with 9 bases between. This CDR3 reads CASSPGISTDTQYF. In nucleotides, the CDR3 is TGTGCCAGCAGCCCGGGGATCAGCACAGATACGCAGTATTTT. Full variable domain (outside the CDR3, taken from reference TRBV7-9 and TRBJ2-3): DTGVSQNPRHKITKRGQNVTFRCDPISEHNRLYWYRQTLGQGPEFLTYFQNEAQLEKSRLLSDRFSAERPKGSFSTLEIQRTEQGDSAMYLCASSPGISTDTQYFGPGTRLTVL.

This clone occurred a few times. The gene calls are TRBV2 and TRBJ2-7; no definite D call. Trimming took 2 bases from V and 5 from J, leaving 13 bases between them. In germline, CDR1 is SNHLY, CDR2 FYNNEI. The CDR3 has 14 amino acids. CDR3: CASSEPGPDHEQYF. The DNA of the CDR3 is TGTGCCAGCAGTGAACCGGGCCCAGACCACGAGCAGTACTTC.

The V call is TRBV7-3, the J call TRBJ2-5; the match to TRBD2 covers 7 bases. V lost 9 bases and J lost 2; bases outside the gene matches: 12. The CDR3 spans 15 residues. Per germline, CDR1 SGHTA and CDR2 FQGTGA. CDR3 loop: CASSGGAQPQETQYF. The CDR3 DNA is TGTGCCAGTTCGGGAGGCGCCCAACCACAAGAGACCCAGTACTTC.

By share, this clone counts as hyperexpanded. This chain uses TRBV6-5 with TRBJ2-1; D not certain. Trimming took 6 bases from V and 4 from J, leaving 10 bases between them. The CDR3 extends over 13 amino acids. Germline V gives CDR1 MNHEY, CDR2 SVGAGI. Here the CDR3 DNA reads TGTGCCAGCAGCCCTGACCAGTACAATGAGCAGTTCTTC. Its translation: CASSPDQYNEQFF.

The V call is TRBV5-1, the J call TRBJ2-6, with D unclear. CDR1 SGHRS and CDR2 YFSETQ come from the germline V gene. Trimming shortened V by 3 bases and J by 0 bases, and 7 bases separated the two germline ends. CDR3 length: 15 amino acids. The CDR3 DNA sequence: TGCGCCAGCAGCTCGACGGGCTCTGGGGCCAACGTCCTGACTTTC. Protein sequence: CASSSTGSGANVLTF.

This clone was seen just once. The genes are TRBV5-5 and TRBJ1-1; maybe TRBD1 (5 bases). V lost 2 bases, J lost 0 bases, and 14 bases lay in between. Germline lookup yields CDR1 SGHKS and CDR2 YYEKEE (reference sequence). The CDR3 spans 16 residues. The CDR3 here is CASSFPTVYMNTEAFF. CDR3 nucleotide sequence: TGTGCCAGCAGCTTCCCGACAGTCTACATGAACACTGAAGCTTTCTTT.

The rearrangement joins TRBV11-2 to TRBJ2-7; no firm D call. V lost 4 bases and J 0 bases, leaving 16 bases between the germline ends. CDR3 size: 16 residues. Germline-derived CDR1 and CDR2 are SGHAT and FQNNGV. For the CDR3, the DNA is TGTGCCAGCAGCTCAGAGCCCCCCGGTAGCTCCTACGAGCAGTACTTC. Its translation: CASSSEPPGSSYEQYF. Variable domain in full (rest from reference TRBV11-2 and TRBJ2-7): EAGVAQSPRYKIIEKRQSVAFWCNPISGHATLYWYQQILGQGPKLLIQFQNNGVVDDSQLPKDRFSAERLKGVDSTLKIQPAKLEDSAVYLCASSSEPPGSSYEQYFGPGTRLTVT.

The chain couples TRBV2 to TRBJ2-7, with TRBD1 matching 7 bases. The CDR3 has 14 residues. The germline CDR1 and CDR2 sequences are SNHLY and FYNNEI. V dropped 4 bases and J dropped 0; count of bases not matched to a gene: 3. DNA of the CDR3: TGTGCCAGCAGTGGGGGACAGAGCTCCTACGAGCAGTACTTC. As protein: CASSGGQSSYEQYF.

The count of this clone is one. The CDR3 spells CASSFLGRSYEGYTF. The DNA of the CDR3 is TGTGCCAGCAGCTTCTTGGGGCGGAGCTATGAGGGCTACACCTTC. The chain has TRBV13 and TRBJ1-2; D possibly corresponds to TRBD1 (5 bases). Trimming left V 3 bases short and J 8 bases short, with 19 bases between. The CDR3 is 15 amino acids. Germline CDR1 PRHDT, CDR2 FYEKMQ (reference sequence).

The chain's CDR3 is CASRERGGASGYTF. CDR3 bases: TGTGCCAGCAGGGAACGGGGGGGGGCGTCTGGCTACACCTTC. The gene calls are TRBV28 and TRBJ1-2; perhaps TRBD1 as D (6 bases). Between the trimmed V and J ends, which lost 6 bases and 7 bases, there was a span of 18 bases. Germline V gene data show CDR1 as MDHEN and CDR2 as SYDVKM. The CDR3 is made up of 14 amino acids.

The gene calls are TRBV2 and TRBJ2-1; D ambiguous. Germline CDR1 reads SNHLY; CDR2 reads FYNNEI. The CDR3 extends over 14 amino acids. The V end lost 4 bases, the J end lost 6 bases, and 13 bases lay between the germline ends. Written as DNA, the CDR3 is TGTGCCAGCAGTGTCAGTAGATCGTTCAATGAGCAGTTCTTC. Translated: CASSVSRSFNEQFF.

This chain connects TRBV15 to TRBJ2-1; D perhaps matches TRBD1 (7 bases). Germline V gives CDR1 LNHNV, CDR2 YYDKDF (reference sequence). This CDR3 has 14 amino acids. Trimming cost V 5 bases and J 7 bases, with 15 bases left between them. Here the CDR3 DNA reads TGTGCCACCAGCCTGCGGGACAGTTTGAATGAGCAGTTCTTC. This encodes CATSLRDSLNEQFF.

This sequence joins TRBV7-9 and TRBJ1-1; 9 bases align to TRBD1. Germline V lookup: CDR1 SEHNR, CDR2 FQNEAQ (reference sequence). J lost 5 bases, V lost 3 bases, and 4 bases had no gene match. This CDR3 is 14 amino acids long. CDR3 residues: CASSFTGGATEAFF. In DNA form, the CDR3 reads TGTGCCAGCAGCTTTACAGGGGGCGCGACTGAAGCTTTCTTT.

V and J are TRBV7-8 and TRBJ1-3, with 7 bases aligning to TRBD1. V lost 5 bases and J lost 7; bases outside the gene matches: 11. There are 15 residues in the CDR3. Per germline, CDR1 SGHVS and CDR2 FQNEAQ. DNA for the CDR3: TGTGCCAGCAGCCCCCGGGACAGTCTATGGAACACCATATATTTT. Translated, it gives CASSPRDSLWNTIYF. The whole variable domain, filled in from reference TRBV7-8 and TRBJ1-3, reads GAGVSQSPRYKVAKRGQDVALRCDPISGHVSLFWYQQALGQGPEFLTYFQNEAQLDKSGLPSDRFFAERPEGSVSTLKIQRTQQEDSAVYLCASSPRDSLWNTIYFGEGSWLTVV.

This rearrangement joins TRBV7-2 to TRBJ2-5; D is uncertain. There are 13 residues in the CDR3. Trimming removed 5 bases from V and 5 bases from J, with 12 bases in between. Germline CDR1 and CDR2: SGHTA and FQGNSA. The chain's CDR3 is CASSLLAWETQYF. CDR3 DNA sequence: TGTGCCAGCAGCCTCCTGGCGTGGGAGACCCAGTACTTC.

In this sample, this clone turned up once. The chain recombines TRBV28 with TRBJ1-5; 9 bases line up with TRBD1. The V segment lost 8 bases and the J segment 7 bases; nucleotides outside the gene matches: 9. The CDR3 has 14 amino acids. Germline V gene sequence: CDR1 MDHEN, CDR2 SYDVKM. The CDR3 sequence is CASAPGQGDQPQHF. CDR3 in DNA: TGTGCCAGCGCCCCGGGACAGGGAGACCAGCCCCAGCATTTT.